This T cell receptor beta chain is drawn from a study of blood T cell repertoires in COVID-19. As for the study in general: From the United States, Italy and Spain came samples of acute and convalescent COVID-19. PBMCs, B-cell-depleted T cells, or T cells provided the cDNA or gDNA that made up the material.

Looked up from germline, CDR1 is SGHVS and CDR2 is FQNEAQ. CDR3 length equals 17 residues. V shed 4 bases and J 1 base; nucleotides not matched to a gene: 4. In the source study's methods: Cell counts per sample came from amplifying reference gene primers. Sequenced by immunoSEQ multiplex PCR; TCRdb stores in-frame clones only, minus some. D and trimming come from the DNA, and the V and J calls and clone size come from that table. The table records 25,000 to 30,000 clones, about 84% of them present only once. The sequence was collected from a man aged 45-65 years with active or convalescent COVID-19. The chain links TRBV7-8 to TRBJ2-2; 12 bases match TRBD2. The sequencing sample was made of peripheral blood. In DNA, the CDR3 is TGTGCCAGCAGCTCAGGACTAGCGGGATGGAACACCGGGGAGCTGTTTTTT. Protein: CASSSGLAGWNTGELFF.